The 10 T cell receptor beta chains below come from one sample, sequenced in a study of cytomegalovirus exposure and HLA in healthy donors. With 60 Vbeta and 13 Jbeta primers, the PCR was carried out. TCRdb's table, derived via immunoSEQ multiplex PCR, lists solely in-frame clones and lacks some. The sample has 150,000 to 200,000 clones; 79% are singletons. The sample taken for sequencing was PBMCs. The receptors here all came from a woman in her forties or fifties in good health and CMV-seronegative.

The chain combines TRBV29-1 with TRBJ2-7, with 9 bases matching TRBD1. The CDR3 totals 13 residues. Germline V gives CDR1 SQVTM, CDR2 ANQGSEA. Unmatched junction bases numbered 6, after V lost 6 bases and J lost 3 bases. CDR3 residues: CSVPDRGGYEQYF. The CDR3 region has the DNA TGCAGCGTGCCGGACAGGGGTGGCTACGAGCAGTACTTC.

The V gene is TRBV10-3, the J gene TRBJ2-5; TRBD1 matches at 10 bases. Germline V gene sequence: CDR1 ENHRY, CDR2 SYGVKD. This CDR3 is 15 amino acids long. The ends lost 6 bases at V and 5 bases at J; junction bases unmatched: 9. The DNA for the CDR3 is TGTGCCATCAGAGGGGACAGGGGAATCGGGGAGACCCAGTACTTC. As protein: CAIRGDRGIGETQYF.

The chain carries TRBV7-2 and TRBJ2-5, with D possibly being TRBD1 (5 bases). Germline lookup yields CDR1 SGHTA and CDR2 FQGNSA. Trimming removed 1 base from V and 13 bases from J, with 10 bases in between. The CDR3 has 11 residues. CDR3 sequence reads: CASSLGAGRYF. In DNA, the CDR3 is TGTGCCAGCAGCTTAGGGGCAGGGCGGTACTTC. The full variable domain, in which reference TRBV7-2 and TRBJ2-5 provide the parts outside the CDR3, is GAGVSQSPSNKVTEKGKDVELRCDPISGHTALYWYRQSLGQGLEFLIYFQGNSAPDKSGLPSDRFSAERTGGSVSTLTIQRTQQEDSAVYLCASSLGAGRYFGPGTRLLVL.

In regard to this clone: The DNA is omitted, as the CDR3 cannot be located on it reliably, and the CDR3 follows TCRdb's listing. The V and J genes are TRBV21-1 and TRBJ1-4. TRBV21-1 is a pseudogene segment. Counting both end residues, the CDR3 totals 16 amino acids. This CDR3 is CASFGRGSLFNEKLFF.

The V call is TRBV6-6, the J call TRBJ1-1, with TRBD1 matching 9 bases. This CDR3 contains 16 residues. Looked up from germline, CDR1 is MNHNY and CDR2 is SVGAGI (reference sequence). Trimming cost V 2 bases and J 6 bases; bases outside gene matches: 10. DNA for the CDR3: TGTGCCAGCAGTTACCGGGACAGGGTTGGGAGGCCTGAAGCTTTCTTT. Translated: CASSYRDRVGRPEAFF.

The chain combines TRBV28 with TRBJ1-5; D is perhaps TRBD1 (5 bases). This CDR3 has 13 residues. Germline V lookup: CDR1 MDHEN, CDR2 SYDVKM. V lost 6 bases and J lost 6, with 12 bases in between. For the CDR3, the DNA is TGTGCCAGCAGCCACCCGGGGGGTCAGCCCCAGCATTTT. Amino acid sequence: CASSHPGGQPQHF.

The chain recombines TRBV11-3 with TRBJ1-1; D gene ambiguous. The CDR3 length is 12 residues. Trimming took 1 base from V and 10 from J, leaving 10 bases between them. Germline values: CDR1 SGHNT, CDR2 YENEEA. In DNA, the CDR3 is TGTGCCAGCAGCTTAGGGGGAGGGTCAGCTTTCTTT. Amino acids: CASSLGGGSAFF.

The CDR3 reads CATHTRRDSYEQYF. The CDR3 coding sequence is TGTGCCACCCACACAAGGCGGGACTCCTACGAGCAGTACTTC. The chain couples TRBV6-1 to TRBJ2-7; D perhaps matches TRBD2 (6 bases). Germline assignment: CDR1 MNHNS and CDR2 SASEGT. V dropped 10 bases and J dropped 0 bases, with 16 bases sitting between them. The CDR3 has 14 residues.

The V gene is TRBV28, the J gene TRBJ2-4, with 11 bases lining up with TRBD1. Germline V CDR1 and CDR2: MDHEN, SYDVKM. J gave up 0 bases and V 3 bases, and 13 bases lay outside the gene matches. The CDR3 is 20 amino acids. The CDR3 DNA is TGTGCCAGCAGTTTTTTGGTGGGGACAGGGGGTCTGATAGCCAAAAACATTCAGTACTTC. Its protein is CASSFLVGTGGLIAKNIQYF.

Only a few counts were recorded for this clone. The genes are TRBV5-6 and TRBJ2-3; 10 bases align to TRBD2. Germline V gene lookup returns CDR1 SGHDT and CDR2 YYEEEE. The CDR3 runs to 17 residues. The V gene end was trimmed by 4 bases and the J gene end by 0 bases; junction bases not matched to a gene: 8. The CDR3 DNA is TGTGCCAGCAGCGCGATTCTAGCGGGGGATAGCACAGATACGCAGTATTTT. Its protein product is CASSAILAGDSTDTQYF.